The rows below give T cell receptor beta chains drawn from one sample of a study of cytomegalovirus exposure and HLA in healthy donors. Profiled with immunoSEQ multiplex PCR; TCRdb holds only in-frame clones, not every one. The data show about 180,000 clones, more than 60% seen once. Source material: PBMCs. These receptors all stem from a man younger than 35 in good health and CMV-seronegative. The CDR3 runs from the conserved cysteine through the conserved F or W. A D gene is named only where the DNA matches it firmly. Size is omitted from some rows. Given values are once, few, many or a class for expanded clones.

j_call v_call clone_size d_call cdr3_nt cdr3_aa
TRBJ2-2 TRBV18 . TRBD2 TGTGCCAGCTCCCAAGGACTAGCGAACACCGGGGAGCTGTTTTTT CASSQGLANTGELFF
TRBJ2-2 TRBV4-3 . TRBD2 TGCGCCAGCAGCCAAGCCTTTAGCGGGGGGAGGACCGGGGAGCTGTTTTTT CASSQAFSGGRTGELFF
TRBJ1-2 TRBV14 . TRBD1 TGTGCCAGCAGCCAGAGAAGGGGACAGGTGGATGGCTACACCTTC CASSQRRGQVDGYTF
TRBJ2-7 TRBV6-5 . TRBD1 TGTGCCAGCAGACCCCGCGGACAGGGGGACGAGCAGTACTTC CASRPRGQGDEQYF
TRBJ1-1 TRBV29-1 . . TGCAGCGTTGAAAAGGGGTACACTGAAGCTTTCTTT CSVEKGYTEAFF
TRBJ2-7 TRBV27 . . TGTGCCAGCAGTCCCCGTGAGGCCGCCCCCCTATACGAGCAGTACTTC CASSPREAAPLYEQYF
TRBJ2-1 TRBV5-6 few TRBD2 TGTGCCAGCAGCTCCGGACTAGCGGGAGCTCCGACGCCCTACAATGAGCAGTTCTTC CASSSGLAGAPTPYNEQFF
TRBJ1-1 TRBV19 . . TGTGCCAGTAGTAGGCTGGAGGGTTACACTGAAGCTTTCTTT CASSRLEGYTEAFF
TRBJ1-4 TRBV11-2 . . TGTGCCAGCAGCCCAGGGTCACCTAATGAAAAACTGTTTTTT CASSPGSPNEKLFF
TRBJ2-1 TRBV4-1 few TRBD1 TGCGCCAGCAGCCAGTTCGAGACAGGGGGCGCGTCTAGCCAGCAGTTCTTC CASSQFETGGASSQQFF
TRBJ2-5 TRBV7-9 . . TGTGCCAGCAGCTTTGGCGGGATTCCCCCGTACTTC CASSFGGIPPYF
TRBJ2-5 TRBV30 . . TGTGCCTGGAGTTCACAGGCACCCGCTTTAAACTTC CAWSSQAPALNF
TRBJ2-5 TRBV7-2 few . TGTGCCAGCAGCGCCCGACCCCGTCTCGGGGTAGGGGAGACCCAGTACTTC CASSARPRLGVGETQYF
TRBJ2-7 TRBV10-2 . TRBD2 TGCGCCAGCAGGATAGCGGGACCCGACTACGAGCAGTACTTC CASRIAGPDYEQYF
TRBJ2-1 TRBV11-2 . . TGTGCCAGCAGCTTAGGTTTCAACTCCTACAATGAGCAGTTCTTC CASSLGFNSYNEQFF
TRBJ2-5 TRBV5-1 . TRBD1 TGCGCCAGCAGCGAACAGGGACAGGGCCAAGAGACCCAGTACTTC CASSEQGQGQETQYF
TRBJ1-2 TRBV7-8 . . TGTGCCAGCAGCTCCGACAGATCTAACTATGGCTACACCTTC CASSSDRSNYGYTF
TRBJ1-5 TRBV4-3 . . TGCGCCAGCAGCCGATTTCAGGGGAGCAATCAGCCCCAGCATTTT CASSRFQGSNQPQHF
TRBJ2-2 TRBV7-2 few TRBD2 TGTGCCAGCAGCTCCCGACTAGCCGCGACCGGGGAGCTGTTTTTT CASSSRLAATGELFF
TRBJ2-1 TRBV4-2 . TRBD2 TGTGCCAGCAGCCGAAAACTAGCGGGGGGGCCGAGTGAGCAGTTCTTC CASSRKLAGGPSEQFF
TRBJ2-2 TRBV7-2 . TRBD2 TGTGCCAGCAGCGCCAGGCCTGGGACTAGCGGGAGTCGCGGCGGGGAGCTGTTTTTT CASSARPGTSGSRGGELFF
TRBJ2-7 TRBV5-6 . . TGTGCCAGCAGCTTGGCCGGGAACTCCTACGAGCAGTACTTC CASSLAGNSYEQYF
TRBJ2-3 TRBV5-1 . TRBD2 TGCGCCAGCAGCTCTCGTGGGGCTAGCGGAGGAACGCAGTATTTT CASSSRGASGGTQYF
TRBJ1-2 TRBV4-3 few . TGCGCCAGCAGCCAGAATTTTGGAGGGGGCTACACCTTC CASSQNFGGGYTF
TRBJ2-7 TRBV28 few . TGTGCCAGCAGTCGAGGCCCGCACATGAGCTCCTACGAGCAGTACTTC CASSRGPHMSSYEQYF
TRBJ1-1 TRBV11-2 . . TGTGCCAGCAGCCAGCAGCGGGACATTCGGAACACTGAAGCTTTCTTT CASSQQRDIRNTEAFF
TRBJ1-2 TRBV6-6 few . TGTGCCAGCAGTTACGCCTCAGTCTATGGCTACACCTTC CASSYASVYGYTF
TRBJ1-2 TRBV2 . . TGTGCCAGCAGTCAGGACAACCCCACGTTCTTTAACTATGGCTACACCTTC CASSQDNPTFFNYGYTF
TRBJ2-3 TRBV30 few TRBD2 TGTGCCTTCTCCATACTAGCGGGACGCACAGATACGCAGTATTTT CAFSILAGRTDTQYF
TRBJ2-5 TRBV6-5 . TRBD1 TGTGCCAGCAGGCGGACAGGGTACGGGGAGACCCAGTACTTC CASRRTGYGETQYF
TRBJ1-2 TRBV29-1 . TRBD1 TGCAGCGTTATCCCGACAGGGGGCGTCAACTATGGCTACACCTTC CSVIPTGGVNYGYTF
TRBJ2-5 TRBV7-9 . TRBD1 TGTGCCAGCAGCTTTCTACAGGGGGTGACGTACCAAGAGACCCAGTACTTC CASSFLQGVTYQETQYF
TRBJ2-1 TRBV15 . TRBD2 TGTGCCACCAGCAGAGATGGGCGCGGGAGCAATGAGCAGTTCTTC CATSRDGRGSNEQFF
TRBJ2-1 TRBV18 . . TGTGCCAGCGGAGCAGGACTATCGGAAGAGCAGTTCTTC CASGAGLSEEQFF
TRBJ1-2 TRBV6-1 . TRBD1 TGTGCCAGCAGTGAAAGAGAGGGGACAGGAGATGGCTACACCTTC CASSEREGTGDGYTF
TRBJ1-5 TRBV6-4 . . TGTGCCAGCACCCCCCCGAGGAGGTTGGGGAGTCAGCCCCAGCATTTT CASTPPRRLGSQPQHF
TRBJ2-2 TRBV18 . . TGTGCCAGCTCACCAGCAGGGAAGGACACCGGGGAGCTGTTTTTT CASSPAGKDTGELFF
TRBJ2-7 TRBV5-4 once TRBD2 TGTGCCAGCAGCTCCTGGACTAGCGGGATAAATTCCTACGAGCAGTACTTC CASSSWTSGINSYEQYF